What follows describes a single T cell receptor beta chain. The source of the sample is a study of blood T cell repertoires in COVID-19. About the research overall: Whether acute or convalescent, the COVID-19 samples came from the United States, Italy and Spain. Sample material is recorded as cDNA or gDNA derived from T cells, B-cell-depleted T cells, or PBMCs.

The authors' processing: It was from reference gene primer amplification that nucleated cell counts were estimated. Repertoires were generated with immunoSEQ multiplex PCR, while TCRdb's copy carries only in-frame clones and drops some. V and J calls and clone size are those listed in that table; D and trimming were worked out from the DNA. This sample carries under 60,000 clones, around 90% of them seen once, and the ten largest clones take approximately 3.4%. The CDR3 loop spans 16 amino acids. The V and J ends lost 0 bases and 2 bases, in that order; junction bases with no gene match: 7. From germline, CDR1 is LGHNA and CDR2 YNFKEQ.

V usage is TRBV4-2 and J usage is TRBJ2-7; 7 bases are shared with TRBD2. This receptor was obtained from a human donor in a cohort sampled during active COVID-19. The source material was peripheral blood. The CDR3 here is CASSQDLAAGTYEQYF. The CDR3 region has the DNA TGTGCCAGCAGCCAAGACTTGGCAGCGGGAACCTACGAGCAGTACTTC.